This T cell receptor (beta chain) was recovered during a study of blood T cell repertoires in COVID-19. Study as a whole: Whether acute or convalescent, the COVID-19 samples came from the United States, Italy and Spain. Sources were T cells, B-cell-depleted T cells, or PBMCs; the material itself was cDNA or gDNA.

The authors' processing: How many nucleated cells were present was estimated from reference gene primer amplification. Assay used: immunoSEQ multiplex PCR; TCRdb lists only in-frame clones, some missing. The V and J calls and clone size were taken over from that table, and D and trimming were inferred from the DNA. The sample consists of fewer than 80,000 clones, 60% to 75% of them appearing once. This CDR3 has 14 amino acids. Looked up from germline, CDR1 is LNHDA and CDR2 is SQIVND (reference sequence). V gave up 5 bases and J gave up 5 bases, with 13 bases separating them. The specimen was peripheral blood. The receptor's source is a woman older than 75 with acute or convalescent COVID-19. This chain uses TRBV19 with TRBJ2-1; a possible D gene is TRBD1 (5 bases). This chain's CDR3 is CASSDAGLNNEQFF. For the CDR3, the DNA is TGTGCCAGTAGTGACGCAGGGCTTAACAATGAGCAGTTCTTC. Together with reference TRBV19 and TRBJ2-1, the CDR3 gives the full variable domain: DGGITQSPKYLFRKEGQNVTLSCEQNLNHDAMYWYRQDPGQGLRLIYYSQIVNDFQKGDIAEGYSVSREKKESFPLTVTSAQKNPTAFYLCASSDAGLNNEQFFGPGTRLTVL.